Listed here are 13 T cell receptor beta chains from one sample, sequenced in a study of T-cell memory formation after mild COVID-19. TCRdb processed the 5' RACE reads anew with MiXCR; each CDR3 protein has one entry. The table has 530,000 or so distinct CDR3 sequences, 17% seen once. The sample consisted of PBMCs or a T cell subset sorted from them (not recorded which). The receptors derive from an adult woman who had mild COVID-19 (a few samples of this study predate the infection). Cell type and time point are not known.

This clonotype has a count of ten or more. The V and J genes are TRBV5-1 and TRBJ2-2, with D unclear. The CDR3 is 13 residues long. V was pared by 0 bases and J by 6 bases, with 6 bases between. Germline V gene lookup returns CDR1 SGHRS and CDR2 YFSETQ. The CDR3 loop is CASSLVEAGELFF. CDR3 sequence (DNA): TGCGCCAGCAGCTTGGTAGAGGCCGGGGAGCTGTTTTTT.

This clonotype was counted a few times. This sequence joins TRBV15 and TRBJ2-1; 8 positions agree with TRBD1. The CDR3 has 15 residues. V shed 0 bases, J shed 7 bases, and the junction held 5 bases outside the gene matches. Germline V lookup: CDR1 LNHNV, CDR2 YYDKDF (reference sequence). The CDR3 nucleotides are TGTGCCACCAGCAGAGATTCCCGGACAGGGAATGAGCAGTTCTTC. Protein: CATSRDSRTGNEQFF.

In this sample, this clonotype turned up a few times. This chain joins TRBV20-1 and TRBJ2-7; maybe TRBD1 (5 bases). Germline V gives CDR1 DFQATT, CDR2 SNEGSKA (reference sequence). With 3 bases removed from V and 5 bases from J, the gap between germline ends came to 17 bases. The CDR3 spans 14 residues. CDR3 bases: TGCAGTGCTAGTTTGACAGCCTATGCGAACGAGCAGTACTTC. Translation: CSASLTAYANEQYF.

Remarks on this clonotype: Relative to the germline gene, one junction end is altered; a read error may explain this. V and J are TRBV6-2 or TRBV6-3 and TRBJ2-1; no definite D call. This CDR3 region has 13 residues. CDR1 MNHEY and CDR2 SVGEGT come from the germline V gene. CDR3 protein: CASSYSSFNKQFF. DNA of the CDR3: TGTGCCAGCAGTTACTCTTCATTCAATAAGCAGTTCTTC.

The chain joins TRBV19 to TRBJ1-5; D remains ambiguous. The V end was cut by 1 base, the J end by 0 bases, with 10 bases between. Germline CDR1 reads LNHDA; CDR2 reads SQIVND (reference sequence). This CDR3 contains 16 residues. The CDR3 spells CASSIGPDYSNQPQHF. The CDR3, as DNA: TGTGCCAGTAGTATAGGGCCCGATTATAGCAATCAGCCCCAGCATTTT.

This clonotype was counted ten times or more. The V and J genes are TRBV12-3 or TRBV12-4 and TRBJ1-1; D not resolved. This CDR3 region has 12 residues. The V end lost 3 bases, the J end lost 1 base, and 3 bases lay between the germline ends. CDR3 nucleotides: TGTGCCAGCAGTTTGACGAACACTGAAGCTTTCTTT. This sequence encodes CASSLTNTEAFF.

This clonotype was found many times. The gene calls are TRBV25-1 and TRBJ2-5; maybe TRBD1 (5 bases). Germline V CDR1 and CDR2: MGHDK, SYGVNS. Trimming took off 5 bases at V and 1 base at J, with 11 bases between the two ends. The length of the CDR3 is 14 residues. The CDR3: CASSRAGPQETQYF. CDR3 coding DNA: TGTGCCAGCAGTCGCGCAGGGCCCCAAGAGACCCAGTACTTC.

There are many counts of this clonotype. This chain connects TRBV24-1 to TRBJ2-2; 8 positions match TRBD1. The V gene's germline CDR1 is KGHDR and CDR2 SFDVKD. The CDR3 is 18 residues long. The junction had 13 bases not matched to a gene; V was cut back by 2 bases and J by 6 bases. The CDR3 is CATSDSPWGTGRSGELFF. The CDR3, as DNA: TGTGCCACCAGTGATTCACCGTGGGGGACAGGTCGGTCCGGGGAGCTGTTTTTT.

A few counts support this clonotype. The chain couples TRBV9 to TRBJ2-7, with 12 bases aligning to TRBD2. This CDR3 contains 16 residues. J was trimmed by 3 bases and V by 3 bases; bases with no gene match: 7. Germline V CDR1 and CDR2: SGDLS, YYNGEE. The CDR3 nucleotides read TGTGCCAGCAGCGGATCAACTAGCGGGGGGTTCTACGAGCAGTACTTC. This sequence encodes CASSGSTSGGFYEQYF. The full variable domain, with the rest looked up from reference TRBV9 and TRBJ2-7, is DSGVTQTPKHLITATGQRVTLRCSPRSGDLSVYWYQQSLDQGLQFLIQYYNGEERAKGNILERFSAQQFPDLHSELNLSSLELGDSALYFCASSGSTSGGFYEQYFGPGTRLTVT.

Only a few counts were recorded for this clonotype. The chain combines TRBV7-3 with TRBJ2-6; D unresolved. The CDR3 loop spans 15 amino acids. The V and J ends lost 6 bases and 1 base respectively, with 10 bases between them. Germline CDR1 is SGHTA and CDR2 is FQGTGA. DNA of the CDR3: TGTGCCAGCAGACCTACATTTTCTGGGGCCAACGTCCTGACTTTC. Protein: CASRPTFSGANVLTF.

J is TRBJ2-1 and V is TRBV5-1; D may be TRBD2 (6 bases). With 6 bases removed from V and 7 bases from J, the gap between germline ends came to 26 bases. The CDR3 is 17 amino acids. Per germline, CDR1 SGHRS and CDR2 YFSETQ. CDR3 DNA sequence: TGCGCCAGCACCAGTGGGCTAGCGACCTCCCCGTGGAATGAGCAGTTCTTC. Translation gives CASTSGLATSPWNEQFF.

This clonotype occurred many times. The chain carries TRBV12-3 or TRBV12-4 and TRBJ1-5, with 8 positions matching TRBD1. This CDR3 region has 16 residues. The ends lost 4 bases at V and 0 bases at J; junction bases unmatched: 5. CDR3 coding DNA: TGTGCCAGCAGTTCGACAGGGGTCTATAGCAATCAGCCCCAGCATTTT. Amino acid sequence: CASSSTGVYSNQPQHF.

The chain links TRBV5-4 to TRBJ2-1, with 14 bases aligning to TRBD2. The CDR3 loop spans 16 amino acids. CDR1 and CDR2 from the germline V gene are SGHNT and YYREEE (reference sequence). The trim removed 0 bases at V and 6 bases at J, leaving 2 bases unmatched. The DNA for the CDR3 is TGTGCCAGCAGCTTGGGCGGGACTAGCGGGAGCAATGAGCAGTTCTTC. Protein sequence: CASSLGGTSGSNEQFF.